A selection of T cell receptor beta chains follows, all from one sample in a study of shared clonotypes between healthy human individuals. Sequencing was performed with immunoSEQ multiplex PCR; in TCRdb, only in-frame clones are kept and a portion is missing. The table has over 750,000 clones, 96% seen once. The source material was naive CD8+ T cells sorted from blood. These receptors all come from a man aged 25-45 years in good health. Both conserved end residues are part of each CDR3.

v_call: TRBV6-5
j_call: TRBJ2-7
cdr3_aa: CASSYLRGSEQYF

v_call: TRBV18
j_call: TRBJ2-7
cdr3_aa: CASSQTSVAYEQYF

v_call: TRBV11-2
j_call: TRBJ2-7
cdr3_aa: CASSLDRQGAMSYEQYF

v_call: TRBV5-5
j_call: TRBJ1-4
cdr3_aa: CASSLEGPNEKLFF

v_call: TRBV28
j_call: TRBJ2-7
cdr3_aa: CASSYGQGYEQYF

v_call: TRBV28
j_call: TRBJ1-5
cdr3_aa: CASRPVQGLAPQHF

v_call: TRBV4-1
j_call: TRBJ2-7
cdr3_aa: CASSQALFGSSDF

v_call: TRBV28
j_call: TRBJ2-3
cdr3_aa: CASSLMGDTQYF

v_call: TRBV6-5
j_call: TRBJ2-7
cdr3_aa: CASSWGGGNEQYF

v_call: TRBV29-1
j_call: TRBJ2-7
cdr3_aa: CSVDPGTGGYEQYF

v_call: TRBV11-1
j_call: TRBJ2-1
cdr3_aa: CASSLAGGLAGTNEQFF

v_call: TRBV18
j_call: TRBJ2-3
cdr3_aa: CASSPREAGTDTQYF

v_call: TRBV29-1
j_call: TRBJ1-1
cdr3_aa: CSADEGLTEAFF

v_call: TRBV11-2
j_call: TRBJ2-7
cdr3_aa: CASSLEAGRYEQYF

v_call: TRBV7-8
j_call: TRBJ2-3
cdr3_aa: CASSQGLAGGPTDTQYF

v_call: TRBV27
j_call: TRBJ2-7
cdr3_aa: CASSSGTRQYEQYF

v_call: TRBV7-2
j_call: TRBJ2-1
cdr3_aa: CASSLEAAYNEQFF

v_call: TRBV11-2
j_call: TRBJ2-1
cdr3_aa: CASSLTGNEQFF

v_call: TRBV19
j_call: TRBJ1-5
cdr3_aa: CASSLRGEDQPQHF

v_call: TRBV29-1
j_call: TRBJ1-4
cdr3_aa: CSALGQGKEKLFF

v_call: TRBV14
j_call: TRBJ1-4
cdr3_aa: CASSQERAPKLFF

v_call: TRBV14
j_call: TRBJ2-7
cdr3_aa: CASSRGRQRWGPSYEQYF

v_call: TRBV6-6
j_call: TRBJ2-3
cdr3_aa: CASLRETTDTQYF

v_call: TRBV27
j_call: TRBJ2-3
cdr3_aa: CASSGLAGGGTDTQYF

v_call: TRBV10-2
j_call: TRBJ2-1
cdr3_aa: CASSEFGTSGYYNEQFF

v_call: TRBV7-2
j_call: TRBJ2-7
cdr3_aa: CASSLNRGLRSYEQYF

v_call: TRBV6-1
j_call: TRBJ2-7
cdr3_aa: CASSGPGQTYEQYF

v_call: TRBV7-9
j_call: TRBJ2-3
cdr3_aa: CASSTRPRTSGSGTDTQYF

v_call: TRBV7-8
j_call: TRBJ2-1
cdr3_aa: CASSLGPGAYNEQFF

v_call: TRBV7-8
j_call: TRBJ2-7
cdr3_aa: CASSLNWVDSRLSYEQYF

v_call: TRBV27
j_call: TRBJ2-7
cdr3_aa: CASSKAGDLVPNLYEQYF

v_call: TRBV28
j_call: TRBJ1-5
cdr3_aa: CASRQASYSNQPQHF

v_call: TRBV19
j_call: TRBJ2-3
cdr3_aa: CASSIQSTDTQYF

v_call: TRBV6-1
j_call: TRBJ2-6
cdr3_aa: CASSEGSSGANVLTF

v_call: TRBV18
j_call: TRBJ1-1
cdr3_aa: CASSPQTLNTEAFF

v_call: TRBV5-6
j_call: TRBJ2-3
cdr3_aa: CASTPGPSSADTQYF

v_call: TRBV9
j_call: TRBJ1-2
cdr3_aa: CASTGQRSSGGYTF

v_call: TRBV7-9
j_call: TRBJ2-3
cdr3_aa: CASSFRPDTQYF

v_call: TRBV4-1
j_call: TRBJ2-5
cdr3_aa: CASSQPGTGETQYF

v_call: TRBV29-1
j_call: TRBJ2-7
cdr3_aa: CSVEGQGGSYEQYF

v_call: TRBV29-1
j_call: TRBJ1-1
cdr3_aa: CSVGWVQGDTEAFF

v_call: TRBV9
j_call: TRBJ2-2
cdr3_aa: CASSDRRTSGNTGELFF

v_call: TRBV5-6
j_call: TRBJ1-1
cdr3_aa: CASSLAAVEAFF

v_call: TRBV6-5
j_call: TRBJ2-2
cdr3_aa: CASSYDEGTGELFF

v_call: TRBV2
j_call: TRBJ1-1
cdr3_aa: CASSRQGAIEAFF

v_call: TRBV28
j_call: TRBJ2-2
cdr3_aa: CASSNTGTGGSTGELFF

v_call: TRBV2
j_call: TRBJ2-1
cdr3_aa: CASSDPSSETRINEQFF

v_call: TRBV13
j_call: TRBJ2-3
cdr3_aa: CASSPDGNTDTQYF

v_call: TRBV28
j_call: TRBJ2-7
cdr3_aa: CASTPGWIGYEQYF

v_call: TRBV5-4
j_call: TRBJ2-5
cdr3_aa: CASSLGVQETQYF

v_call: TRBV9
j_call: TRBJ2-1
cdr3_aa: CASGAPGQGDNEQFF

v_call: TRBV6-1
j_call: TRBJ2-4
cdr3_aa: CASRASGQYF

v_call: TRBV27
j_call: TRBJ1-1
cdr3_aa: CASSFGAGEAFF

v_call: TRBV25-1
j_call: TRBJ2-5
cdr3_aa: CASSVTGGWETQYF

v_call: TRBV7-9
j_call: TRBJ1-1
cdr3_aa: CASSPEAFF

v_call: TRBV5-5
j_call: TRBJ1-3
cdr3_aa: CASSLRQEISGNTIYF

v_call: TRBV27
j_call: TRBJ1-1
cdr3_aa: CASSLASGYRGNTEAFF

v_call: TRBV7-9
j_call: TRBJ2-7
cdr3_aa: CASSFSESSYEQYF

v_call: TRBV7-9
j_call: TRBJ2-7
cdr3_aa: CASSSNRGQSSYEQYF

v_call: TRBV4-2
j_call: TRBJ2-7
cdr3_aa: CASRPSGSLEQYF